This T cell receptor beta chain was captured in a study of blood T cells in healthy people across ages. This clonotype appeared a single time. Primed by a sample-barcoded 5' primer and a J-beta primer mix, a second PCR proceeded for about 7 to 11 cycles. TCRdb reprocessed the 5' RACE reads with MiXCR, giving one entry per CDR3 protein. The sample has about 1.4 million distinct CDR3 sequences; 59% are singletons. CDR3 size: 16 residues. The germline gives CDR1 LGHNA, CDR2 YNFKEQ. J was trimmed by 6 bases and V by 0 bases; bases with no gene match: 8. The chain recombines TRBV4-2 with TRBJ2-1, with 7 bases identical to TRBD2. Specimen: blood. The receptor was derived from a man aged 18 to 35 in good health. Here the CDR3 DNA reads TGTGCCAGCAGCCAAGATCCCAGAACGGGAGGCAATGAGCAGTTCTTC. This encodes CASSQDPRTGGNEQFF.